Sequencing of this TCR beta chain was carried out in a study of shared clonotypes between healthy human individuals. Across the whole study: Samples came from two female and a few male donors aged 18 to 49.

Around 220 ng DNA, approximately 31,000 T cell genomes, went into each sorted-subset replicate PCR. Original handling: Sequence data from immunoSEQ were junction-only and lacked quality scores; consequently, filtering differed. Clones were read by immunoSEQ multiplex PCR, and TCRdb kept only the in-frame ones, dropping some. The V and J calls and clone size were taken over from that table, and D and trimming were inferred from the DNA. The repertoire holds 1.5 million to 2.5 million clones, with around 96% as singletons. Looked up from germline, CDR1 is MNHEY and CDR2 is SVGAGI. The CDR3 has 13 residues. V was shortened by 5 bases and J by 3 bases, with 10 bases between the two germline ends. Terminally differentiated effector memory CD45RA+ cells were excluded by CCR7 positive selection of CD45RO-negative cells. Everyone who donated was a Caucasian adult who lived in Nashville, Tennessee.

The chain joins TRBV6-5 to TRBJ1-1; no reliable D call. The TCR comes from a man between 18 and 35 years old in good health. Sequenced material: naive CD8+ T cells sorted from blood. CDR3 sequence (DNA): TGTGCCAGCAGTATAACACGCGACACTGAAGCTTTCTTT. Its protein is CASSITRDTEAFF.